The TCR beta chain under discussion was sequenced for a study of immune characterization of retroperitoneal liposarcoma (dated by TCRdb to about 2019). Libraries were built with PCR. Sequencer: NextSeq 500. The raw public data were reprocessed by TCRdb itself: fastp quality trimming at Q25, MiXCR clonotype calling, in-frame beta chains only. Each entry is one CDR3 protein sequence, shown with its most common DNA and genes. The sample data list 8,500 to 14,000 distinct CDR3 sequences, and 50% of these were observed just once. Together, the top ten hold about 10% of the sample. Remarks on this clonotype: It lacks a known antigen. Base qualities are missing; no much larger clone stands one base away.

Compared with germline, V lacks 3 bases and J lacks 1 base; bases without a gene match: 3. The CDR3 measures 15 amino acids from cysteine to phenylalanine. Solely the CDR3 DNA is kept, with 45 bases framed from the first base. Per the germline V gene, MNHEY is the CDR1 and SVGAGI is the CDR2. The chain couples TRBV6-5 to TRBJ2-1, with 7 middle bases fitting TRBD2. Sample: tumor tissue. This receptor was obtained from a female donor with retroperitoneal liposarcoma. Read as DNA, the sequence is TGTGCCAGCAGTTATGGACTAGGATCCTACAATGAGCAGTTCTTC. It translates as CASSYGLGSYNEQFF.